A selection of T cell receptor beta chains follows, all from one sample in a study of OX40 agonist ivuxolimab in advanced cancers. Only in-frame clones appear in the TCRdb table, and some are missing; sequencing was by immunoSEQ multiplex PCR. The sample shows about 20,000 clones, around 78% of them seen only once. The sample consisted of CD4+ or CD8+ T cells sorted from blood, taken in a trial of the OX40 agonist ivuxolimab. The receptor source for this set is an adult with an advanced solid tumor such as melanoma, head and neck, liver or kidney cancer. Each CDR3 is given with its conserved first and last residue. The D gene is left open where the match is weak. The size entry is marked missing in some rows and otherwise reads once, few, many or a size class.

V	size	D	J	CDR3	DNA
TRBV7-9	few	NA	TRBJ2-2	CASSLEDFNTGELFF	TGTGCCAGCAGCCTAGAGGATTTCAACACCGGGGAGCTGTTTTTT
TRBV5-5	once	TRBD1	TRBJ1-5	CASSLLGPGQGAWGNQPQHF	TGTGCCAGCAGCTTGTTGGGGCCCGGGCAGGGGGCATGGGGCAATCAGCCCCAGCATTTT
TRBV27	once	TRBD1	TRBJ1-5	CASSLRDRYQPQHF	TGTGCCAGCAGTTTAAGGGACAGATATCAGCCCCAGCATTTT
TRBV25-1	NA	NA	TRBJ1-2	CASADGYGYTF	TGTGCCAGCGCGGACGGCTATGGCTACACCTTC
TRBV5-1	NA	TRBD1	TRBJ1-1	CASSPEGQEVAFF	TGCGCCAGCAGCCCAGAGGGACAGGAGGTTGCTTTCTTT
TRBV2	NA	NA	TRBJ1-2	CASSEFWQSPDGYTF	TGTGCCAGCAGTGAATTTTGGCAGTCACCAGATGGCTACACCTTC
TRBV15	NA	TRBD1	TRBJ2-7	CATSRERTGTYEQYF	TGTGCCACCAGCAGAGAACGGACAGGGACCTACGAGCAGTACTTC
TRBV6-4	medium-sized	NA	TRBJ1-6	CASSPGQDNSPLHF	TGTGCCAGCAGTCCCGGGCAGGATAATTCACCCCTCCACTTT
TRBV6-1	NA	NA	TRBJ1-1	CASSEDRWPTEAFF	TGTGCCAGCAGTGAAGATCGGTGGCCCACTGAAGCTTTCTTT
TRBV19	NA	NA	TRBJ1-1	CASSIGRNTEAFF	TGTGCCAGTAGTATAGGCAGGAACACTGAAGCTTTCTTT
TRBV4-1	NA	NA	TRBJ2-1	CASSQDRNSAYNEQFF	TGCGCCAGCAGCCAAGATCGGAATAGCGCCTACAATGAGCAGTTCTTC
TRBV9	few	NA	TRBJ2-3	CASSVEGQHTDTQYF	TGTGCCAGCAGCGTAGAAGGACAGCACACAGATACGCAGTATTTT
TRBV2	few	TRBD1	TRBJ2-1	CASSEDPGQYNEQFF	TGTGCCAGCAGTGAAGATCCGGGACAGTACAATGAGCAGTTCTTC
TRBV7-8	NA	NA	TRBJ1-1	CASSDRVLNTEAFF	TGTGCCAGCAGCGACCGGGTCCTTAACACTGAAGCTTTCTTT
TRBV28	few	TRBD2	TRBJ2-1	CASSFGGRGHNEQFF	TGTGCCAGCAGTTTTGGCGGGAGAGGCCACAATGAGCAGTTCTTC
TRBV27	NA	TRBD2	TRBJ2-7	CASGGGGTSGMYEQYF	TGTGCCAGCGGAGGAGGGGGGACTAGCGGAATGTACGAGCAGTACTTC
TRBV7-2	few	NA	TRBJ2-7	CASSLGSTGYEQYF	TGTGCCAGCAGCCTTGGCTCGACCGGCTACGAGCAGTACTTC
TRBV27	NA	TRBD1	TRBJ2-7	CASSLSQGAGYEQYF	TGTGCCAGCAGTTTATCACAGGGGGCCGGCTACGAGCAGTACTTC
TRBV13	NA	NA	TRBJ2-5	CASSLVYAQETQYF	TGTGCCAGCAGCTTAGTTTACGCCCAAGAGACCCAGTACTTC
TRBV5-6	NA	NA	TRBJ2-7	CASSLGLSTYEQYF	TGTGCCAGCAGCTTGGGGCTGTCAACCTACGAGCAGTACTTC
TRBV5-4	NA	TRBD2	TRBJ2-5	CASSRPTSLEETQYF	TGTGCCAGCAGCAGACCGACTAGCTTGGAGGAGACCCAGTACTTC
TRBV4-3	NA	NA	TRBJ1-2	CASSQDVDAPFSNYGYTF	TGCGCCAGCAGCCAAGATGTGGACGCCCCCTTCTCTAACTATGGCTACACCTTC
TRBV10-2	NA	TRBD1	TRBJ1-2	CASQEDREEENYGYTF	TGCGCCAGCCAAGAGGACAGGGAAGAGGAGAACTATGGCTACACCTTC